This T cell receptor (beta chain) derives from a study of shared clonotypes between healthy human individuals (dated by TCRdb to about 2020). Background on the whole study: The cohort included three men and a couple of women between 18 and 49 years of age. For each donor, three plates each were used for CD4 naive and CD4 memory, two plates were used for CD8 naive, and one plate was used for CD8 memory. The study deeply sequenced blood TCR repertoires of five healthy adults to estimate repertoire size and the extent of clonotype sharing between individuals. Different laboratories and diverse techniques were used to prepare libraries and sequence TCR repertoires, to increase sequencing depth and limit assay-specific biases. Leukapheresis yielded between about 0.94 and 10 billion PBMCs per donor.

Of note for this clone: It has no known antigen specificity. The sample holds no much larger clone one base away, and base qualities are not on file.

Using the deep immunoSEQ assay, multiplex PCR amplified TCR CDR3 regions from genomic DNA. Extracted genomic DNA from each cell subset was spread evenly across all wells of several immunoSEQ 96-well plates, with each plate serving as a replicate. For sorted subsets, approximately 210 ng of genomic DNA, equivalent to some 33,000 T cell genomes, went into each replicate PCR. The purified libraries were quantified using a Qubit 3.0 fluorometer, sized with a Bioanalyzer 2100, and then quantified again using the KAPA Library Quantification kit. A separate single-read 150-cycle Illumina NextSeq 550 flow cell was used to sequence each immunoSEQ 96-well plate. As for how the authors treated the data: Because only junctional sequences without quality scores were contained in the immunoSEQ output, filtering matching that applied to full-length reads could not be performed. Sequences were annotated with PyIR, a Python wrapper for IgBLAST v1.9, and V/J genes and CDR3 were assigned using IMGT germline references. Any read was removed if the V/J assignment was weak (E-value above 1e-6), the CDR3 was missing, or the read contained stop codons, out-of-frame junctions, or ambiguous translated residues. V3J clonotypes were defined by identical inferred V gene, J gene, and CDR3 amino acid sequence. Percentage overlap between repertoires was computed as shared unique clonotypes divided by the size of the smaller repertoire. Three approaches were used to assess repertoire richness: RTK rarefaction, the Chao1 estimator, and Recon v2.1 estimates of unobserved clonotypes. Generation probabilities were computed with OLGA for all TCRbeta clonotypes obtained by the gDNA method from a handful of donors. TCRdb carries this immuneACCESS record with in-frame sequences only. Its versions omit some clonotypes, under half of them owing to an unresolved V gene in the studies checked, with the rest unexplained. That table gives V, J and clone size, and the DNA gave D and trimming. This sample has over a million clones in its table, and around 78% of those were observed once. The ten largest account for about 0.52% of the sample.

Healthy HIV-negative adults with no recently reported acute infections or vaccinations were included as donors. Every donor was a Caucasian adult residing in Nashville, Tennessee, USA. CD4+ T cells were enriched by magnetic negative selection, after which naive cells were positively selected on CD45RA and the negative fraction was taken as the memory subset. Blood was obtained by leukapheresis, after which PBMCs were separated by Ficoll-Histopaque density gradient centrifugation and cryopreserved in liquid nitrogen vapor phase. Analytical flow cytometry was used to check the purity and quantity of every magnetically sorted T cell population. From each sorted fraction, genomic DNA was isolated and quantified by UV absorbance on a Nanodrop 2000c. Overall study results and their limits: When a handful of donors were compared, the shared fraction of clonotypes was about 5.5% for naive CD4, roughly 3.3% for naive CD8, 2% to 2.5% for memory CD4, and 0.3% to 0.5% for memory CD8. Clonotypes shared by all four sorted-subset donors showed higher generation probabilities than non-shared clonotypes. Rarefaction of sorted-subset datasets indicated incomplete sequencing despite the large sequencing depth. Only blood was sampled, and tissue TCR repertoires likely differ from those in blood. The small number of donors limited the genetic and exposure-history diversity represented. Naive subsets generally had larger estimated clonotype richness than memory subsets did. Pairwise subsampling indicated that sequencing depth was expected to affect the degree of clonotype sharing among donors.

For this chain, trimming is 0 bases at the V end and 3 bases at the J end, and the number of junction bases without a gene match is 6. The CDR3 starts with the cysteine, ends with the phenylalanine, and has 16 residues. Only CDR3 DNA is held: 48 bases, read in frame from base 1. The receptor was isolated from a man between 18 and 35 years old in good health. Some clones in this sample may be carry-over from other donors' samples. The sample was memory CD4+ T cells from PBMCs. According to the study, the label for this sample's cell subset or site signals: CD45RA-negative fraction. Recombination joined TRBV23-1 with TRBJ2-5; 8 of the junction bases match TRBD2. TRBV23-1 counts as an open reading frame of uncertain function. The nucleotide sequence reads as follows: TGCGCCAGCAGTCAATCGGGTCAAGCGGGAGAAGAGACCCAGTACTTC. The resulting protein is CASSQSGQAGEETQYF.